Presented here are 5 T cell receptor beta chains from one specimen sequenced in a study of T cell responses to AZD1222 COVID-19 vaccine. This table comes from immunoSEQ multiplex PCR, and its TCRdb copy is limited to in-frame clones, with some not included. The table includes approximately 19,000 clones, roughly 76% detected once. The sequenced sample was peripheral blood, obtained 28 days after the second AZD1222 dose. The receptors derive from an adult who received the AZD1222 COVID-19 vaccine.

The V gene is TRBV2, the J gene TRBJ2-7; TRBD2 matches 7 bases. The CDR3 is 14 residues long. V dropped 8 bases and J dropped 3; count of bases not matched to a gene: 10. CDR1 is SNHLY and CDR2 is FYNNEI in the germline V gene. The CDR3 spells CASGVTSEDYEQYF. In DNA, the CDR3 is TGTGCCAGCGGAGTTACTAGCGAGGACTACGAGCAGTACTTC. The variable domain in full, with the rest retrieved from reference TRBV2 and TRBJ2-7, is EPEVTQTPSHQVTQMGQEVILRCVPISNHLYFYWYRQILGQKVEFLVSFYNNEISEKSEIFDDQFSVERPDGSNFTLKIRSTKLEDSAMYFCASGVTSEDYEQYFGPGTRLTVT.

The J gene is TRBJ1-2, the V gene TRBV7-9, with 7 bases fitting TRBD1. In germline, CDR1 is SEHNR, CDR2 FQNEAQ (reference sequence). The CDR3 covers 13 residues. Trimming at V came to 2 bases and at J to 10 bases, leaving 7 bases not matched to a gene. As DNA, the CDR3 is TGTGCCAGCAGCTTACAGGGGGGTAGCACCTACACCTTC. Protein product: CASSLQGGSTYTF. Full variable domain (rest looked up from reference TRBV7-9 and TRBJ1-2): DTGVSQNPRHKITKRGQNVTFRCDPISEHNRLYWYRQTLGQGPEFLTYFQNEAQLEKSRLLSDRFSAERPKGSFSTLEIQRTEQGDSAMYLCASSLQGGSTYTFGSGTRLTVV.

The CDR3 loop is CASSIETGSGYTEAFF. CDR3 DNA: TGTGCCAGCAGCATAGAAACAGGGTCGGGATACACTGAAGCTTTCTTT. This sequence joins TRBV5-6 and TRBJ1-1; TRBD1 might be the D (6 bases). CDR3 length: 16 residues. CDR1 and CDR2 (germline): SGHDT, YYEEEE. Trimming took 4 bases from V and 3 from J, leaving 19 bases between them. Full variable domain (missing parts from reference TRBV5-6 and TRBJ1-1): DAGVTQSPTHLIKTRGQQVTLRCSPKSGHDTVSWYQQALGQGPQFIFQYYEEEERQRGNFPDRFSGHQFPNYSSELNVNALLLGDSALYLCASSIETGSGYTEAFFGQGTRLTVV.

This chain connects TRBV11-2 to TRBJ1-2; D unresolved. Trimming shortened V by 1 base and J by 0 bases, and 9 bases separated the two germline ends. CDR1 is SGHAT, CDR2 FQNNGV, per germline. This CDR3 is built from 15 residues. The DNA for the CDR3 is TGTGCCAGCAGCTTAGCGGGGAGGGCTAACTATGGCTACACCTTC. Encoded protein: CASSLAGRANYGYTF.

The V and J genes are TRBV2 and TRBJ2-7; the match to TRBD2 covers 8 bases. The germline V gene has CDR1 SNHLY and CDR2 FYNNEI. Losses at the gene ends were 4 bases for V and 4 bases for J; bases not matched to a gene: 6. CDR3 length equals 14 residues. CDR3 bases: TGTGCCAGCAGTGCCAGCGGGGGCCGTTACGAGCAGTACTTC. It yields the protein CASSASGGRYEQYF.